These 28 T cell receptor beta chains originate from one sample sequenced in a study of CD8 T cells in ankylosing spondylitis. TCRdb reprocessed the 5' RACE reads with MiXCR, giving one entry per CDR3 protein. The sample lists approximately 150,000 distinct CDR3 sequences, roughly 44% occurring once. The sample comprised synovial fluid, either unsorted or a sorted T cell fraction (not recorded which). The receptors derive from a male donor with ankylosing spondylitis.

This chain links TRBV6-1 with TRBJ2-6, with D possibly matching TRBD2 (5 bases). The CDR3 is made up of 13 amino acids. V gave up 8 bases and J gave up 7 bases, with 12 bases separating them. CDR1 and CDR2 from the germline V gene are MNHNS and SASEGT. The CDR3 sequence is CASSGFGANVLTF. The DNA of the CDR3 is TGTGCCAGCTCGGGGTTTGGAGCCAACGTCCTGACTTTC.

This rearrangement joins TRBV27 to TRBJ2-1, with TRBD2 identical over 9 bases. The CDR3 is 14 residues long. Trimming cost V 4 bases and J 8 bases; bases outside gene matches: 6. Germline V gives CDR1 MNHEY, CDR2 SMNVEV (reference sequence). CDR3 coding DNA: TGTGCCAGCAGTTCCCTAGCGGGGTTTGATGAGCAGTTCTTC. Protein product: CASSSLAGFDEQFF.

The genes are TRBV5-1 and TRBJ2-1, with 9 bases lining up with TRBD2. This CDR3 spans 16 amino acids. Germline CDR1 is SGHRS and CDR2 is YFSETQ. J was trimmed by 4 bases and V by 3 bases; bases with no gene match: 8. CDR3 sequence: CASSSRSGSEYNEQFF. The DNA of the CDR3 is TGCGCCAGCAGCTCGCGTAGCGGGAGTGAGTACAATGAGCAGTTCTTC.

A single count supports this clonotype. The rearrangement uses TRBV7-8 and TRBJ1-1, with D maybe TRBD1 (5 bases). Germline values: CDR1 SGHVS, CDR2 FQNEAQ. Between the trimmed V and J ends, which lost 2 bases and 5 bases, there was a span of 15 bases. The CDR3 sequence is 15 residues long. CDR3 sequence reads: CASSLRGRARTEAFF. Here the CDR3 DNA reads TGTGCCAGCAGCTTAAGAGGCAGGGCGAGAACTGAAGCTTTCTTT. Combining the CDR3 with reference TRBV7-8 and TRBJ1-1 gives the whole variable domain GAGVSQSPRYKVAKRGQDVALRCDPISGHVSLFWYQQALGQGPEFLTYFQNEAQLDKSGLPSDRFFAERPEGSVSTLKIQRTQQEDSAVYLCASSLRGRARTEAFFGQGTRLTVV.

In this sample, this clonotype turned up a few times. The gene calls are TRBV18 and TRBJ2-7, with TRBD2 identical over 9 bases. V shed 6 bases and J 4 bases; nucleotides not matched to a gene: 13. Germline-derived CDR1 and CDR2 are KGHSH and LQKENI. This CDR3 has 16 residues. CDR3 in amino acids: CASSTTASGRLYEQYF. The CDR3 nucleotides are TGTGCCAGCTCCACCACTGCCAGCGGGAGGTTGTACGAGCAGTACTTC.

CDR3 amino acids: CASSELTSGIGEQFF. CDR3 bases: TGTGCCAGCAGTGAATTGACTAGCGGGATAGGGGAGCAGTTCTTC. The chain carries TRBV2 and TRBJ2-1, with 11 nucleotides matching TRBD2. J was trimmed by 10 bases and V by 2 bases; bases with no gene match: 7. This CDR3 spans 15 amino acids. The V gene's germline CDR1 is SNHLY and CDR2 FYNNEI.

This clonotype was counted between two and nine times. The CDR3: CATSDLQGSVSTDTQYF. The CDR3 DNA follows: TGTGCCACCAGTGATTTGCAGGGCAGTGTGTCGACAGATACGCAGTATTTT. V usage is TRBV24-1 and J usage is TRBJ2-3; perhaps TRBD1 as D (5 bases). Germline V gives CDR1 KGHDR, CDR2 SFDVKD. The CDR3 is 17 residues long. Trimming cost V 0 bases and J 3 bases, with 15 bases left between them.

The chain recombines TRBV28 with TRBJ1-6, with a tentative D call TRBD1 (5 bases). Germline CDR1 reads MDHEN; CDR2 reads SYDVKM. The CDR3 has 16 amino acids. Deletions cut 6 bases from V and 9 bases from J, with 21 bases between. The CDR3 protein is CASRVDGQGFRSPLHF. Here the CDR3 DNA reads TGTGCCAGCAGAGTAGACGGGCAGGGTTTTCGTTCACCCCTCCACTTT.

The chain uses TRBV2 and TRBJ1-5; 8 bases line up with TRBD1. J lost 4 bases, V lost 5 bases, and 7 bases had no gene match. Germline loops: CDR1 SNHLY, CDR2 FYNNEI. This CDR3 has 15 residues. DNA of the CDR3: TGTGCCAGCAGTAACGGACAGGGCTTAAATCAGCCCCAGCATTTT. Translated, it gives CASSNGQGLNQPQHF.

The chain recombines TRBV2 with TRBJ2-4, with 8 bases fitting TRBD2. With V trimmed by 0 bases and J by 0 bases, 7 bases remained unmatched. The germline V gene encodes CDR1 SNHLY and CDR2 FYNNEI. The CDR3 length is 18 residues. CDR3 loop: CASSEALRLAGAKNIQYF. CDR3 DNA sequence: TGTGCCAGCAGTGAAGCGCTTCGGCTAGCGGGAGCCAAAAACATTCAGTACTTC.

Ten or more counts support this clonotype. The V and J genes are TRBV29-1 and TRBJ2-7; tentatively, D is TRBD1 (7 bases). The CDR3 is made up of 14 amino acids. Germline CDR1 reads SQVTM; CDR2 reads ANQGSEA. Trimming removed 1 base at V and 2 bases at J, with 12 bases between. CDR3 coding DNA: TGCAGCGTTGAAGCCCCAGGGGGGACCTACGAGCAGTACTTC. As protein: CSVEAPGGTYEQYF.

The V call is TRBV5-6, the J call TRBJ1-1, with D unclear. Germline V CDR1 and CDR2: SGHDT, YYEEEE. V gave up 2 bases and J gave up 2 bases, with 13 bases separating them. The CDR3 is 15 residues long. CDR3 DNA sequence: TGTGCCAGCAGCTTCGTAGGGAGCCCTAACACTGAAGCTTTCTTT. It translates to CASSFVGSPNTEAFF.

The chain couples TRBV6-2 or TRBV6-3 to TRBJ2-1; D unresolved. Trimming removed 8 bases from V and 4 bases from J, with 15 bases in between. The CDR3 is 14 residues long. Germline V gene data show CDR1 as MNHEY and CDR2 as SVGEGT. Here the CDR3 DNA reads TGTGCCAGCGCACTGGGCTTGCCTTACAATGAGCAGTTCTTC. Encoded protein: CASALGLPYNEQFF.

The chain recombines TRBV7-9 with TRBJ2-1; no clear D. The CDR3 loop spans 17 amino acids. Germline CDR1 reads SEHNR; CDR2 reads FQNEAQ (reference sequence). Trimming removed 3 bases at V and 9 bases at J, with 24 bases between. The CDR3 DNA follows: TGTGCCAGCAGCTTGAGGTTGAGCGCCCATGGTTCCTTTGAGCAGTTCTTC. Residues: CASSLRLSAHGSFEQFF.

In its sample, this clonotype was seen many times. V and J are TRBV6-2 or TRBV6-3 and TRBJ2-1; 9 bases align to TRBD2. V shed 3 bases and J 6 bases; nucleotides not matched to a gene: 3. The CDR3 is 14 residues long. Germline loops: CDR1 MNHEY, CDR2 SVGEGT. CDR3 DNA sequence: TGTGCCAGCAGTTATAGCGGGGGATTCAATGAGCAGTTCTTC. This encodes CASSYSGGFNEQFF.

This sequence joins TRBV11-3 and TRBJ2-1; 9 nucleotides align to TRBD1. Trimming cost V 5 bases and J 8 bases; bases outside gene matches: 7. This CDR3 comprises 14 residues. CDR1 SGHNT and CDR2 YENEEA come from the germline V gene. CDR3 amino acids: CASSPGTGGYEQFF. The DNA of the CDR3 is TGTGCCAGCAGCCCCGGCACAGGGGGCTATGAGCAGTTCTTC.

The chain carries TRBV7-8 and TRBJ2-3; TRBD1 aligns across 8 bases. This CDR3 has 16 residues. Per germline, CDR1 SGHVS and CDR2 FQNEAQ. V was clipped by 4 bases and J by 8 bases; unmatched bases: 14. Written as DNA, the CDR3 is TGTGCCAGCAGCTGGGACAGGCAGTTCCCCCACGGTACGCAGTATTTT. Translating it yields CASSWDRQFPHGTQYF.

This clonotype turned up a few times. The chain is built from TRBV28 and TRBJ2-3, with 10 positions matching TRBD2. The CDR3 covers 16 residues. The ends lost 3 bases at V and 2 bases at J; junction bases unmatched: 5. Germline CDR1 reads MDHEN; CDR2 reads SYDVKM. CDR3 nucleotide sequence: TGTGCCAGCAGTTTTGGACTAGCGGCAACCACAGATACGCAGTATTTT. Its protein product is CASSFGLAATTDTQYF. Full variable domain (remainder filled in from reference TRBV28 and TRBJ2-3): DVKVTQSSRYLVKRTGEKVFLECVQDMDHENMFWYRQDPGLGLRLIYFSYDVKMKEKGDIPEGYSVSREKKERFSLILESASTNQTSMYLCASSFGLAATTDTQYFGPGTRLTVL.

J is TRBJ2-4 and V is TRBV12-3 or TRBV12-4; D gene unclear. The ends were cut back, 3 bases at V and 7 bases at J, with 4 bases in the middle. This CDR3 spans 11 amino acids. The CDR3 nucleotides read TGTGCCAGCAGTTTCGGGAACATTCAGTACTTC. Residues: CASSFGNIQYF.

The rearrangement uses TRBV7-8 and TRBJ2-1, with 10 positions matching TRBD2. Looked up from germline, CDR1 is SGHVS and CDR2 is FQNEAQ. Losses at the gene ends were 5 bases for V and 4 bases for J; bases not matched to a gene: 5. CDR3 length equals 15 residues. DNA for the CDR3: TGTGCCAGCAGCCAGCTAGCGGGGGCTTACAATGAGCAGTTCTTC. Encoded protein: CASSQLAGAYNEQFF.

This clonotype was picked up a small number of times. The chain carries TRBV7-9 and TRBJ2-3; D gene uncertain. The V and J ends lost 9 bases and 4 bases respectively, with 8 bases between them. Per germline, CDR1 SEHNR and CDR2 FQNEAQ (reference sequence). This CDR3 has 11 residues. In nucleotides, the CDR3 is TGTGCCAGTCAGCCGGCAGATACGCAGTATTTT. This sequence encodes CASQPADTQYF.

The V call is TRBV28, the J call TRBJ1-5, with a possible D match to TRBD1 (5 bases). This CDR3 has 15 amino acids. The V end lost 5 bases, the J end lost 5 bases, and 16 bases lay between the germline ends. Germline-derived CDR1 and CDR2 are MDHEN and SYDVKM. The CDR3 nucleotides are TGTGCCAGCAGTGTTGGGCCGGGACTCCATCAGCCCCAGCATTTT. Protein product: CASSVGPGLHQPQHF. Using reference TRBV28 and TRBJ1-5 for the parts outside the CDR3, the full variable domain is DVKVTQSSRYLVKRTGEKVFLECVQDMDHENMFWYRQDPGLGLRLIYFSYDVKMKEKGDIPEGYSVSREKKERFSLILESASTNQTSMYLCASSVGPGLHQPQHFGDGTRLSIL.

The CDR3 nucleotides are TGTGCCAGCAGCTTGGGATGGGGTATGGGAGAAGCTTTCTTT. The encoded protein is CASSLGWGMGEAFF. The V gene is TRBV5-8, the J gene TRBJ1-1; D call uncertain. CDR1 and CDR2 from the germline V gene are SGHTS and YDEGEE. The CDR3 runs 14 residues. Trimming stripped 0 bases from V and 8 bases from J, with 14 bases between.

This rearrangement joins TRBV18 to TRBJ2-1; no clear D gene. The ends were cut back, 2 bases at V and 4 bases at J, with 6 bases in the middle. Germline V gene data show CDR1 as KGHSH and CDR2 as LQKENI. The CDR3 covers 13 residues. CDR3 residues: CASSPETYNEQFF. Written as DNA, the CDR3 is TGTGCCAGCTCACCAGAGACGTACAATGAGCAGTTCTTC.

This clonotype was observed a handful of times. As DNA, the CDR3 is TGTGCCAGCAGCCAAGGGAGGCTAGCGGGGGGGCTAAATGAGCAGTTCTTC. This sequence encodes CASSQGRLAGGLNEQFF. The chain combines TRBV3-1 with TRBJ2-1, with 12 bases fitting TRBD2. CDR1 is LGHDT, CDR2 YNNKEL, per germline (reference sequence). CDR3 length equals 17 residues. After removal of 1 base from V and 7 bases from J, the junction contained 8 bases not matched to a gene.

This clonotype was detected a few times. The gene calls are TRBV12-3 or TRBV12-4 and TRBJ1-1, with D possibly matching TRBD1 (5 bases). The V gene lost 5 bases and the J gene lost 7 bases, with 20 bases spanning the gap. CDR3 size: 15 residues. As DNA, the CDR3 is TGTGCCAGCAGTCCCAGCTGGGGCCGAGGGATTGAAGCTTTCTTT. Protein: CASSPSWGRGIEAFF.

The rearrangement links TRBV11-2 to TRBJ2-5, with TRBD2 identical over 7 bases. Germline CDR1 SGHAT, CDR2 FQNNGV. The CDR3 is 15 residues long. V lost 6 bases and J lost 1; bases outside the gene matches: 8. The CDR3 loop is CASRSPLAVQETQYF. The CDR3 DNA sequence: TGTGCCAGCAGATCCCCGCTAGCGGTCCAAGAGACCCAGTACTTC.

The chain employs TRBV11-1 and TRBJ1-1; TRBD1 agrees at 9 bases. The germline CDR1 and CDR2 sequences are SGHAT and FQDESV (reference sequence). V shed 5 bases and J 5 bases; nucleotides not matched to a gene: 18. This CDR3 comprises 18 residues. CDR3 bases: TGTGCCAGCAGCGTCCCTTACCGGGACAGGGTAAGGGGAACTGAAGCTTTCTTT. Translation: CASSVPYRDRVRGTEAFF.